The present entry profiles one T cell receptor beta chain with its context. Its antigen is currently unknown. Using viral peptide pools, the ViraFEST assay grew out antigen-specific CD4+ T cells prior to sequencing. At the end of about 9 days of culture, CD4+ T cells were isolated. Vaccination of participants consisted of two doses of either the BNT162b2 or mRNA-1273 vaccine. Absence of prior SARS-CoV-2 infection characterized the vaccine recipients, who showed negative nucleocapsid antibodies. Clones were read by immunoSEQ multiplex PCR, and TCRdb kept only the in-frame ones, dropping some. The repertoire has about 64,000 clones, around four fifths of them found once; the top ten carry about 2.1%. From germline, CDR1 is SGDLS and CDR2 YYNGEE. CDR3 size: 14 residues. J gave up 2 bases and V 4 bases, and 4 bases lay outside the gene matches. These data belong to a study of vaccination effects on CD4 cells after COVID-19.

Study-level results: Only a single clone (1 of 255 vaccine-induced clones in healthy vaccinees) cross-reacted with common cold coronaviruses. The authors studied few convalescent patients and collected no early post-infection timepoints.

The chain has TRBV9 and TRBJ2-3, with TRBD2 identical over 7 bases. The specimen was CD4+ T cells from PBMCs cultured with HCoV-OC43 spike peptides, collected after COVID-19 vaccination. Subset described: HCoV-OC43 spike overlapping peptide pool stimulation. The sequence derives from a human donor who received a COVID-19 vaccine. CDR3 sequence: CASSSTSITDTQYF. For the CDR3, the DNA is TGTGCCAGCAGCTCGACTAGCATCACAGATACGCAGTATTTT.